These 17 T cell receptor beta chains share one sample of origin, sequenced in a study of identical twins. From the 5' RACE reads, TCRdb called clonotypes with MiXCR, one entry per CDR3 protein. The sample shows over 200,000 distinct CDR3 sequences, around 9.6% of them seen only once. Sequencing was performed on memory (CD45RO+) T cells sorted from blood. All receptors derive from a woman between 18 and 29 years old in good health.

This clonotype has ten or more counts. The chain employs TRBV5-1 and TRBJ2-7, with D perhaps TRBD1 (6 bases). This CDR3 spans 17 amino acids. Per the germline V gene, CDR1 is SGHRS and CDR2 is YFSETQ. Trimming left V 0 bases short and J 3 bases short, with 19 bases between. The CDR3, as DNA: TGCGCCAGCAGCTTGGAGGGGGTCAGGGGACGGCTCTACGAGCAGTACTTC. Its translation is CASSLEGVRGRLYEQYF.

This clonotype has a count of ten or more. The chain uses TRBV20-1 and TRBJ2-3, with D perhaps assigned TRBD1 or TRBD2 (6 bases each). This CDR3 is 14 amino acids long. V was trimmed by 2 bases and J by 3 bases, leaving 12 bases between them. CDR1 is DFQATT and CDR2 is SNEGSKA in the germline V gene (reference sequence). The DNA of the CDR3 is TGCAGTGCTAGAACCCAGGGGAGGACAGATACGCAGTATTTT. This translates into CSARTQGRTDTQYF.

The chain employs TRBV6-1 and TRBJ2-1, with 10 bases fitting TRBD2. The CDR3 has 14 amino acids. Germline CDR1 MNHNS, CDR2 SASEGT. With V trimmed by 8 bases and J by 2 bases, 3 bases remained unmatched. The CDR3 nucleotides are TGTGCCAGCGAAAGCGGGAGGGCCTACAATGAGCAGTTCTTC. Encoded protein: CASESGRAYNEQFF.

In regard to this clonotype: One junction end disagrees with the germline gene, perhaps due to a read error. V and J are TRBV10-3 and TRBJ1-1; D perhaps matches TRBD1 (6 bases). The CDR3 has 13 amino acids. The germline V gene has CDR1 ENHRY and CDR2 SYGVKD. CDR3 in amino acids: CAISGQGRPESFF. DNA for the CDR3: TGTGCCATCAGTGGGCAGGGGAGGCCTGAATCTTTCTTT.

This clonotype was counted between two and nine times. The gene calls are TRBV10-1 and TRBJ2-3; 8 nucleotides match TRBD2. Germline lookup yields CDR1 WNHNN and CDR2 SYGVQD (reference sequence). This CDR3 contains 17 residues. J was trimmed by 1 base and V by 5 bases; bases with no gene match: 11. The CDR3 sequence: CASSTPGRDVGTDTQYF. CDR3 coding DNA: TGCGCCAGCAGTACCCCCGGGAGGGACGTTGGCACAGATACGCAGTATTTT.

This clonotype has more than one count but fewer than ten. This chain joins TRBV3-1 and TRBJ1-1, with 7 nucleotides matching TRBD1. CDR3 size: 12 residues. Trimming took 3 bases from V and 7 from J; bases not matched to a gene: 2. In germline, CDR1 is LGHDT, CDR2 YNNKEL (reference sequence). DNA for the CDR3: TGTGCCAGCAGCCACTCAGGGGGTGAAGCTTTCTTT. This translates into CASSHSGGEAFF.

This clonotype was seen a few times. The rearrangement joins TRBV5-1 to TRBJ2-1, with D hard to call. V was shortened by 1 base and J by 7 bases, with 9 bases between the two germline ends. The CDR3 sequence is 13 residues long. Germline CDR1 SGHRS, CDR2 YFSETQ. The CDR3, as DNA: TGCGCCAGCAGCTTGTCGAACCTGAATGAGCAGTTCTTC. It yields the protein CASSLSNLNEQFF.

This clonotype was detected many times. The CDR3 nucleotides read TGCGCCAGCACCCCGACAGGGGGGTTTGAAAAACTGTTTTTT. This gives the protein CASTPTGGFEKLFF. The V and J genes are TRBV5-1 and TRBJ1-4; 9 nucleotides match TRBD1. Trimming at V came to 6 bases and at J to 7 bases, leaving 7 bases not matched to a gene. CDR1 is SGHRS and CDR2 is YFSETQ in the germline V gene. This CDR3 is 14 amino acids long. Full variable domain (rest looked up from reference TRBV5-1 and TRBJ1-4): KAGVTQTPRYLIKTRGQQVTLSCSPISGHRSVSWYQQTPGQGLQFLFEYFSETQRNKGNFPGRFSGRQFSNSRSEMNVSTLELGDSALYLCASTPTGGFEKLFFGSGTQLSVL.

This chain links TRBV5-1 with TRBJ2-2, with a possible D match to TRBD1 (6 bases). The germline V gene encodes CDR1 SGHRS and CDR2 YFSETQ. This CDR3 contains 13 residues. The V end lost 4 bases, the J end lost 6 bases, and 10 bases lay between the germline ends. This CDR3 is CASSPGDAGELFF. In DNA, the CDR3 is TGCGCCAGCAGCCCAGGGGACGCCGGGGAGCTGTTTTTT. Full variable domain (outside the CDR3, taken from reference TRBV5-1 and TRBJ2-2): KAGVTQTPRYLIKTRGQQVTLSCSPISGHRSVSWYQQTPGQGLQFLFEYFSETQRNKGNFPGRFSGRQFSNSRSEMNVSTLELGDSALYLCASSPGDAGELFFGEGSRLTVL.

The chain carries TRBV29-1 and TRBJ2-1; TRBD2 matches 9 bases. Per the germline V gene, CDR1 is SQVTM and CDR2 is ANQGSEA. This CDR3 region has 16 residues. V was clipped by 4 bases and J by 0 bases; unmatched bases: 7. In nucleotides, the CDR3 is TGCAGCGTTGGTGGCGGGGGGGCGCGCTCCTACAATGAGCAGTTCTTC. This sequence encodes CSVGGGGARSYNEQFF.

This clonotype appeared many times. The chain combines TRBV5-1 with TRBJ2-5, with D perhaps TRBD2 (5 bases). CDR3 length: 13 residues. Germline lookup yields CDR1 SGHRS and CDR2 YFSETQ. Trimming removed 6 bases from V and 9 bases from J, with 18 bases in between. This chain's CDR3 is CASNSGSLEAQYF. In DNA, the CDR3 is TGCGCCAGCAATTCGGGATCCCTCGAGGCCCAGTACTTC.

The chain joins TRBV20-1 to TRBJ2-2, with 15 bases lining up with TRBD2. The germline gives CDR1 DFQATT, CDR2 SNEGSKA (reference sequence). The CDR3 runs 17 residues. The V gene end was trimmed by 5 bases and the J gene end by 1 base; junction bases not matched to a gene: 5. The CDR3 DNA reads as TGCAGTGCTCCGGGACTAGCGGGAGGCTTGAACACCGGGGAGCTGTTTTTT. This translates into CSAPGLAGGLNTGELFF.

This clonotype has a handful of counts. The chain recombines TRBV29-1 with TRBJ1-1, with D possibly TRBD1 on 6 matching bases. The V end lost 4 bases, the J end lost 1 base, and 16 bases lay between the germline ends. In germline, CDR1 is SQVTM, CDR2 ANQGSEA. This CDR3 contains 15 residues. DNA of the CDR3: TGCAGCGTTGGAAACTACAGGGTTCGGAACACTGAAGCTTTCTTT. Translating gives CSVGNYRVRNTEAFF.

This clonotype came up many times. The gene calls are TRBV29-1 and TRBJ2-5; D gene unclear. Trimming pared 4 bases from V and 2 bases from J, leaving 2 bases between. Looked up from germline, CDR1 is SQVTM and CDR2 is ANQGSEA. The CDR3 loop spans 10 amino acids. The CDR3 DNA reads TGCAGCGTTGCACAAGAGACCCAGTACTTC. Translation: CSVAQETQYF.

There are a few counts of this clonotype. The rearrangement uses TRBV13 and TRBJ1-1, with D unresolved. V was trimmed by 1 base and J by 2 bases, leaving 11 bases between them. Per the germline V gene, CDR1 is PRHDT and CDR2 is FYEKMQ (reference sequence). The CDR3 totals 15 residues. This CDR3 reads CASSLEGTGNTEAFF. The CDR3 DNA sequence: TGTGCCAGCAGCTTAGAGGGTACGGGAAACACTGAAGCTTTCTTT.

This clonotype was seen a few times. V is TRBV7-3 and J is TRBJ2-2; a possible D gene is TRBD2 (5 bases). V was shortened by 2 bases and J by 4 bases, with 11 bases between the two germline ends. The CDR3 has 15 amino acids. CDR1 is SGHTA, CDR2 FQGTGA, per germline. CDR3 bases: TGTGCCAGCAGCTTAGGGGAAGGGAGCACCGGGGAGCTGTTTTTT. It is translated as CASSLGEGSTGELFF.

This clonotype was seen repeatedly, ten times or more. CDR3 nucleotides: TGTGCCAGCAGTGCCCGGGACTACGGCGAGCAGTACTTC. It yields the protein CASSARDYGEQYF. This rearrangement joins TRBV12-3 or TRBV12-4 to TRBJ2-7; 7 bases match TRBD2. The CDR3 is made up of 13 amino acids. Trimming cost V 5 bases and J 6 bases; bases outside gene matches: 7.